The 10 T cell receptor beta chains below come from one sample, sequenced in a study of T cell responses to AZD1222 COVID-19 vaccine. The data were produced by immunoSEQ multiplex PCR, yet TCRdb's version contains in-frame clones alone and is incomplete. The sample includes 150,000 to 200,000 clones, 87% of them seen just once. The sample consisted of peripheral blood, taken on day 0 of MenACWY control vaccination. The receptor source for this set is an adult in good health.

V is TRBV27 and J is TRBJ2-3; no definite D call. The CDR3 covers 14 residues. Trimming removed 2 bases at V and 5 bases at J, with 11 bases between. Per the germline V gene, CDR1 is MNHEY and CDR2 is SMNVEV (reference sequence). DNA for the CDR3: TGTGCCAGCAGTTTACGTGGGGAAGAAGATACGCAGTATTTT. Amino acids: CASSLRGEEDTQYF.

Turning to this clone: Distinct nucleotide sequences in the sample also encode this CDR3. This rearrangement joins TRBV28 to TRBJ1-1; D unclear. The CDR3 length is 11 residues. V was cut by 3 bases and J by 7 bases, with 6 bases left in between. The germline CDR1 and CDR2 sequences are MDHEN and SYDVKM. In DNA form, the CDR3 reads TGTGCCAGCAGTTTTTCCGGTGAAGCTTTCTTT. Translating gives CASSFSGEAFF.

This chain connects TRBV5-8 to TRBJ2-1; TRBD2 agrees at 9 bases. The V gene end was trimmed by 1 base and the J gene end by 0 bases; junction bases not matched to a gene: 5. Germline values: CDR1 SGHTS, CDR2 YDEGEE. This CDR3 comprises 17 residues. This CDR3 reads CASSLTRGGSSYNEQFF. The CDR3 DNA is TGTGCCAGCAGCTTGACGCGGGGGGGAAGCTCCTACAATGAGCAGTTCTTC.

The chain carries TRBV30 and TRBJ1-2, with TRBD1 matching 12 bases. The V and J ends lost 0 bases and 6 bases, in that order; junction bases with no gene match: 5. Per germline, CDR1 GTSNPN and CDR2 SVGIG (reference sequence). The CDR3 is 15 amino acids. The CDR3 loop reads CAWSVGGQGANGYTF. CDR3 in DNA: TGTGCCTGGAGTGTTGGGGGACAGGGGGCGAATGGCTACACCTTC.

This chain links TRBV6-2 or TRBV6-3 with TRBJ2-7; D may be TRBD2 (5 bases). V lost 2 bases and J 3 bases, leaving 8 bases between the germline ends. The CDR3 sequence is 13 residues long. Per the germline V gene, CDR1 is MNHEY and CDR2 is SVGEGT. CDR3 sequence (DNA): TGTGCCAGCAGTTACGGGGAGCTCTACGAGCAGTACTTC. Amino acid sequence: CASSYGELYEQYF.

This clone was seen a handful of times. This rearrangement joins TRBV27 to TRBJ2-2; D is perhaps TRBD1 (5 bases). From germline, CDR1 is MNHEY and CDR2 SMNVEV (reference sequence). V was shortened by 3 bases and J by 4 bases, with 12 bases between the two germline ends. The CDR3 totals 15 residues. CDR3 bases: TGTGCCAGCAGTTTTCCAGGGTCGGGCACCGGGGAGCTGTTTTTT. Its protein product is CASSFPGSGTGELFF.

This sequence joins TRBV5-4 and TRBJ2-3; perhaps TRBD1 as D (5 bases). The V end lost 1 base, the J end lost 2 bases, and 8 bases lay between the germline ends. The germline gives CDR1 SGHNT, CDR2 YYREEE (reference sequence). The CDR3 is 14 residues long. The CDR3, as DNA: TGTGCCAGCAGCTTGCAGGGTCCCACAGATACGCAGTATTTT. As protein: CASSLQGPTDTQYF.

The chain carries TRBV27 and TRBJ2-5; the D gene is possibly TRBD2 (5 bases). V gave up 5 bases and J gave up 2 bases, with 15 bases separating them. CDR1 is MNHEY and CDR2 is SMNVEV in the germline V gene (reference sequence). The CDR3 runs 15 residues. This CDR3 reads CASSPNITSQETQYF. CDR3 sequence (DNA): TGTGCCAGCAGTCCCAACATAACTAGTCAAGAGACCCAGTACTTC.

This rearrangement joins TRBV28 to TRBJ2-7; TRBD1 is a possible D gene (6 bases). The CDR3 length is 14 residues. From germline, CDR1 is MDHEN and CDR2 SYDVKM. V was pared by 6 bases and J by 3 bases, with 15 bases between. The CDR3 sequence is CASSFSSRGYEQYF. Written as DNA, the CDR3 is TGTGCCAGCAGCTTCTCCTCCAGGGGCTACGAGCAGTACTTC.

V usage is TRBV28 and J usage is TRBJ1-4; D might be TRBD1 (5 bases). The CDR3 is made up of 15 amino acids. Germline V gives CDR1 MDHEN, CDR2 SYDVKM. The V gene lost 5 bases and the J gene lost 8 bases, with 18 bases spanning the gap. CDR3 loop: CASSERQGFSEKLFF. CDR3 sequence (DNA): TGTGCCAGCAGTGAGCGCCAGGGATTTAGCGAAAAACTGTTTTTT.